One sample yielded the 11 T cell receptor beta chains listed below, sequenced in a study of beta chain features in type 1 diabetes. The isolated RNA, all of it, was reverse transcribed, so expressed TCRB transcripts were what got sequenced. Clones were sequenced by immunoSEQ multiplex PCR, and TCRdb holds only the in-frame ones, with some missing. The sample yields 860,000 or so clones, about a sixth seen once. The sequenced material came from naive CD4+ T cells from blood. All receptors come from a woman under 30 in good health.

This clone was counted a few times. V is TRBV11-2 and J is TRBJ2-7; TRBD1 is a possible D gene (6 bases). V gave up 1 base and J gave up 2 bases, with 12 bases separating them. The CDR3 totals 15 residues. Germline lookup yields CDR1 SGHAT and CDR2 FQNNGV. The CDR3 DNA reads TGTGCCAGCAGCTTAGGCTCAGGGGCCCCCTACGAGCAGTACTTC. It translates to CASSLGSGAPYEQYF. The full variable domain, rest sourced from reference TRBV11-2 and TRBJ2-7, is EAGVAQSPRYKIIEKRQSVAFWCNPISGHATLYWYQQILGQGPKLLIQFQNNGVVDDSQLPKDRFSAERLKGVDSTLKIQPAKLEDSAVYLCASSLGSGAPYEQYFGPGTRLTVT.

The table lists this clone with a few counts. The rearrangement uses TRBV7-6 and TRBJ1-1; no reliable D call. CDR3 length: 13 residues. Germline CDR1 SGHVS, CDR2 FNYEAQ. V lost 4 bases and J lost 0, with 6 bases in between. The CDR3 here is CASSSTVNTEAFF. The CDR3 DNA sequence: TGTGCCAGCAGCTCCACAGTGAACACTGAAGCTTTCTTT.

V usage is TRBV7-6 and J usage is TRBJ2-2, with 9 bases lining up with TRBD1. V was clipped by 2 bases and J by 2 bases; unmatched bases: 3. The CDR3 has 16 amino acids. Per the germline V gene, CDR1 is SGHVS and CDR2 is FNYEAQ. The CDR3 region has the DNA TGTGCCAGCAGCTTAAGGGGACAGGGTAACACCGGGGAGCTGTTTTTT. This sequence encodes CASSLRGQGNTGELFF.

In its sample, this clone was seen a few times. This rearrangement joins TRBV7-9 to TRBJ2-3, with 8 bases identical to TRBD1. Looked up from germline, CDR1 is SEHNR and CDR2 is FQNEAQ (reference sequence). J was trimmed by 9 bases and V by 3 bases; bases with no gene match: 11. This CDR3 contains 15 residues. CDR3 DNA: TGTGCCAGCAGCTTGGTGCAGGGGGCTTCAGGGACGCAGTATTTT. Translated, it gives CASSLVQGASGTQYF.

In its sample, this clone was seen a few times. The chain employs TRBV29-1 and TRBJ2-2; 10 bases are a match to TRBD2. Germline V gives CDR1 SQVTM, CDR2 ANQGSEA. The CDR3 is 14 residues long. Unmatched junction bases numbered 6, after V lost 4 bases and J lost 7 bases. CDR3 bases: TGCAGCGTTGTCAGCGGGAGGGGTCACGGGGAGCTGTTTTTT. The encoded protein is CSVVSGRGHGELFF.

This chain links TRBV7-3 with TRBJ2-1; possible D gene TRBD1, 6 bases. V was pared by 4 bases and J by 4 bases, with 14 bases between. This CDR3 is 15 amino acids long. Germline CDR1 and CDR2: SGHTA and FQGTGA. CDR3 in DNA: TGTGCCAGCAGCTCAACCGGGACAAATTACAATGAGCAGTTCTTC. Encoded protein: CASSSTGTNYNEQFF.

J is TRBJ2-1 and V is TRBV27; TRBD2 might be the D (5 bases). There are 15 residues in the CDR3. CDR1 MNHEY and CDR2 SMNVEV come from the germline V gene (reference sequence). V lost 5 bases, J lost 4 bases, and 15 bases lay in between. The CDR3 is CASSPPGIGYNEQFF. The CDR3 region has the DNA TGTGCCAGCAGTCCTCCGGGAATAGGTTACAATGAGCAGTTCTTC.

The rearrangement links TRBV9 to TRBJ2-5; TRBD1 aligns across 9 bases. V shed 2 bases, J shed 5 bases, and the junction held 7 bases outside the gene matches. The CDR3 length is 15 residues. CDR1 and CDR2 from the germline V gene are SGDLS and YYNGEE. The CDR3 sequence is CASSVVDRGLETQYF. The CDR3 nucleotides are TGTGCCAGCAGCGTTGTGGACAGGGGTTTGGAGACCCAGTACTTC.

The chain links TRBV19 to TRBJ2-5, with D unclear. V lost 3 bases to trimming and J lost 5 bases, with 19 bases between them. CDR3 length: 16 residues. CDR1 is LNHDA and CDR2 is SQIVND in the germline V gene (reference sequence). This CDR3 is CASSIVGRPLGETQYF. The CDR3 nucleotides are TGTGCCAGTAGTATTGTCGGCAGGCCGCTCGGGGAGACCCAGTACTTC.

This clone came up a few times. This chain connects TRBV7-9 to TRBJ2-1; 7 nucleotides match TRBD2. Germline V gene data show CDR1 as SEHNR and CDR2 as FQNEAQ (reference sequence). The CDR3 loop spans 14 amino acids. With 5 bases clipped from V and 4 bases from J, the junction kept 5 bases outside the gene matches. The CDR3 DNA sequence: TGTGCCAGCAGCCTCCGGGACTATTACAATGAGCAGTTCTTC. It codes for CASSLRDYYNEQFF.

The rearrangement uses TRBV7-8 and TRBJ1-5; the D gene is possibly TRBD1 (5 bases). This CDR3 has 16 residues. V was trimmed by 0 bases and J by 4 bases, leaving 13 bases between them. Looked up from germline, CDR1 is SGHVS and CDR2 is FQNEAQ. CDR3 region: CASSLARAGSNQPQHF. CDR3 sequence (DNA): TGTGCCAGCAGCTTAGCCCGGGCAGGGTCTAATCAGCCCCAGCATTTT.